The 19 T cell receptor beta chains presented below share a single source sample, sequenced in a study of T-cell memory formation after mild COVID-19. MiXCR, applied by TCRdb to the 5' RACE reads, yields one record per CDR3 protein. The data contain over 450,000 distinct CDR3 sequences, over 20% of them singletons. The sequenced sample consisted of PBMCs or a T cell subset sorted from them (not recorded which). These receptors all stem from an adult woman who had mild COVID-19 (a few samples of this study predate the infection). Cell type and time point are not known.

In its sample, this clonotype was seen a few times. The gene calls are TRBV25-1 and TRBJ1-2; no definite D call. The CDR3 is made up of 13 amino acids. Germline-derived CDR1 and CDR2 are MGHDK and SYGVNS. V was clipped by 3 bases and J by 8 bases, with 13 bases between them. CDR3: CASSDRGGRGYTF. As DNA, the CDR3 is TGTGCCAGCAGTGATCGGGGTGGACGCGGCTACACCTTC.

The chain joins TRBV2 to TRBJ2-7; D remains unclear. Germline V gene lookup returns CDR1 SNHLY and CDR2 FYNNEI. The CDR3 is made up of 16 amino acids. V was clipped by 1 base and J by 0 bases, with 13 bases between them. The CDR3 region has the DNA TGTGCCAGCAGTGAAGAGGGCACACCTAGCTCCTACGAGCAGTACTTC. Translated: CASSEEGTPSSYEQYF. Variable domain in full (rest from reference TRBV2 and TRBJ2-7): EPEVTQTPSHQVTQMGQEVILRCVPISNHLYFYWYRQILGQKVEFLVSFYNNEISEKSEIFDDQFSVERPDGSNFTLKIRSTKLEDSAMYFCASSEEGTPSSYEQYFGPGTRLTVT.

This sequence joins TRBV7-2 and TRBJ2-7; 12 bases map to TRBD2. V lost 5 bases and J lost 5; bases outside the gene matches: 4. Per germline, CDR1 SGHTA and CDR2 FQGNSA. The CDR3 has 14 residues. CDR3 sequence (DNA): TGTGCCAGCAGCCTCCTAGCGGGAGGGAACGAGCAGTACTTC. Its translation: CASSLLAGGNEQYF.

The chain carries TRBV20-1 and TRBJ2-2; 8 nucleotides align to TRBD2. CDR1 and CDR2 from the germline V gene are DFQATT and SNEGSKA (reference sequence). J lost 1 base, V lost 2 bases, and 3 bases had no gene match. This CDR3 region has 15 residues. CDR3 in DNA: TGCAGTGCTAGACGTCTAGCGGGGAACACCGGGGAGCTGTTTTTT. Translated: CSARRLAGNTGELFF.

This clonotype was seen a few times. This CDR3 reads CASSEADRAGGTQYF. Written as DNA, the CDR3 is TGTGCCAGCAGTGAAGCGGACAGGGCGGGCGGGACCCAGTACTTC. J is TRBJ2-5 and V is TRBV2; 8 nucleotides agree with TRBD1. With 0 bases clipped from V and 7 bases from J, the junction kept 7 bases outside the gene matches. Germline V CDR1 and CDR2: SNHLY, FYNNEI. This CDR3 contains 15 residues.

The rearrangement uses TRBV13 and TRBJ2-5, with a tentative D call TRBD2 (6 bases). The V gene's germline CDR1 is PRHDT and CDR2 FYEKMQ (reference sequence). The CDR3 is 14 amino acids. Between the trimmed V and J ends, which lost 2 bases and 6 bases, there was a span of 13 bases. The CDR3 coding sequence is TGTGCCAGCAGCTTACGAGGCGGGATAAAGACCCAGTACTTC. Protein: CASSLRGGIKTQYF.

This clonotype was detected a few times. The junction shows a germline mismatch at one end, possibly a read error. The CDR3 coding sequence is TGTGCCAGCTCACCACGAATCGGGGACGAGAAGTACTTC. Its protein product is CASSPRIGDEKYF. The V call is TRBV18, the J call TRBJ2-7; D tentatively fits TRBD1 or TRBD2 (5 bases each). This CDR3 region has 13 residues. Per the germline V gene, CDR1 is KGHSH and CDR2 is LQKENI.

The chain recombines TRBV29-1 with TRBJ1-5, with D possibly TRBD1 on 6 matching bases. The V gene lost 4 bases and the J gene lost 0 bases, with 19 bases spanning the gap. CDR3 length: 17 amino acids. Looked up from germline, CDR1 is SQVTM and CDR2 is ANQGSEA. CDR3 in DNA: TGCAGCGTTGCGATTATAGGGGGAGTTAATAGCAATCAGCCCCAGCATTTT. Residues: CSVAIIGGVNSNQPQHF.

The table lists this clonotype with many counts. The CDR3 bases are TGTGCCAGCAGCCCTGGCGGGACTAGCGGATACAATGAGCAGTTCTTC. It specifies CASSPGGTSGYNEQFF. This chain joins TRBV3-1 and TRBJ2-1, with 11 bases aligning to TRBD2. The CDR3 extends over 16 amino acids. J was trimmed by 4 bases and V by 4 bases; bases with no gene match: 6. Germline V lookup: CDR1 LGHDT, CDR2 YNNKEL (reference sequence).

This clonotype was seen a handful of times. This sequence joins TRBV7-9 and TRBJ2-7; D is uncertain. In germline, CDR1 is SEHNR, CDR2 FQNEAQ (reference sequence). The CDR3 spans 14 residues. Trimming left V 0 bases short and J 0 bases short, with 6 bases between. The CDR3 bases are TGTGCCAGCAGCTTAGCTAAGAGCTCCTACGAGCAGTACTTC. It encodes CASSLAKSSYEQYF.

This clonotype was seen a handful of times. This chain connects TRBV7-8 to TRBJ1-2; D is perhaps TRBD1 (5 bases). The CDR3 is 15 amino acids. Germline assignment: CDR1 SGHVS and CDR2 FQNEAQ. V was clipped by 1 base and J by 4 bases, with 13 bases between them. CDR3 region: CASSLETGTAYGYTF. The CDR3 DNA reads as TGTGCCAGCAGCTTAGAAACCGGGACGGCCTATGGCTACACCTTC.

The V gene is TRBV6-2 or TRBV6-3, the J gene TRBJ2-5; 11 bases match TRBD1. V lost 2 bases to trimming and J lost 3 bases; unmatched junction nucleotides: 8. The CDR3 has 17 residues. The V gene's germline CDR1 is MNHEY and CDR2 SVGEGT. The CDR3 spells CASSYRKRDRGKETQYF. The CDR3 DNA follows: TGTGCCAGCAGTTACCGGAAGAGGGACAGGGGGAAAGAGACCCAGTACTTC.

A few counts support this clonotype. The V and J genes are TRBV21-1 and TRBJ2-3; no check of the table's D call, TRBD2, against the DNA was made. TRBV21-1 is classified as a pseudogene. This CDR3 is 16 amino acids long. CDR3 amino acids: CASRPLIGPGTDTQYF. In DNA, the CDR3 is TGTGCCAGCAGGCCCTTGATAGGTCCTGGCACAGATACGCAGTATTTT.

This clonotype was seen more than once but under ten times. The V and J genes are TRBV5-1 and TRBJ2-7; weak D call: TRBD1 (6 bases). Germline lookup yields CDR1 SGHRS and CDR2 YFSETQ. The CDR3 has 14 residues. Deletions cut 7 bases from V and 3 bases from J, with 17 bases between. CDR3 sequence (DNA): TGCGCCAGCGGCCGGGACACCTCCAACTACGAGCAGTACTTC. Translation: CASGRDTSNYEQYF.

This sequence joins TRBV20-1 and TRBJ2-5; 12 nucleotides line up with TRBD2. V lost 3 bases and J lost 5; bases outside the gene matches: 10. CDR1 and CDR2 from the germline V gene are DFQATT and SNEGSKA (reference sequence). This CDR3 has 16 residues. The CDR3 nucleotides are TGCAGTGCTAGCCCGCGACTAGCGGGAGAGGGGGAGACCCAGTACTTC. Translation gives CSASPRLAGEGETQYF.

This rearrangement joins TRBV7-9 to TRBJ1-1, with 8 nucleotides matching TRBD1. This CDR3 spans 12 amino acids. Losses at the gene ends were 7 bases for V and 12 bases for J; bases not matched to a gene: 10. The germline gives CDR1 SEHNR, CDR2 FQNEAQ (reference sequence). The CDR3 DNA sequence: TGTGCCAGCACCTATGGACAGGGCAAAACTTTCTTT. The encoded protein is CASTYGQGKTFF.

The rearrangement links TRBV12-5 to TRBJ1-2; D uncertain. The CDR3 contains 12 residues. V lost 6 bases to trimming and J lost 8 bases, with 13 bases between them. Germline-derived CDR1 and CDR2 are LGHNT and FRNRAP. The CDR3 nucleotides read TGTGCTAGTGGGACCCCTCTGTGGGGCTACACCTTC. Its protein is CASGTPLWGYTF.

Only a few counts were recorded for this clonotype. The chain is built from TRBV20-1 and TRBJ2-7; D is undetermined. Trimming cost V 3 bases and J 0 bases, with 6 bases left between them. The CDR3 has 12 amino acids. The germline V gene encodes CDR1 DFQATT and CDR2 SNEGSKA (reference sequence). The CDR3 loop is CSARGFSYEQYF. CDR3 DNA sequence: TGCAGTGCTAGGGGTTTCTCCTACGAGCAGTACTTC.

V is TRBV20-1 and J is TRBJ2-7, with no clear D. Germline V lookup: CDR1 DFQATT, CDR2 SNEGSKA (reference sequence). Trimming stripped 4 bases from V and 2 bases from J, with 9 bases between. The CDR3 has 12 residues. CDR3 bases: TGCAGTGCTACCGACCTGGCCTACGAGCAGTACTTC. This encodes CSATDLAYEQYF.